The 7 T cell receptor beta chains presented below share a single source sample, sequenced in a study of metastatic and nonmetastatic thyroid tumors. TCRdb reprocessed the PCR reads via MiXCR. There are around 20,000 clones in the sample; around 21% occur only once, and 27% lies in the top ten. The entire patient cohort was treatment-naive prior to thyroid surgery. The specimen sequenced was blood. These receptors originate from a female donor with papillary thyroid cancer or a benign thyroid nodule (not recorded which). Some clones in this sample may be carry-over from other donors' samples.

This clone was detected many times. The chain combines TRBV20-1 with TRBJ2-3; no clear D gene. Germline loops: CDR1 DFQATT, CDR2 SNEGSKA (reference sequence). This CDR3 comprises 14 residues. V dropped 0 bases and J dropped 0 bases, with 7 bases sitting between them. CDR3 nucleotides: TGCAGTGCTAGAGATTTTGGGAGCACAGATACGCAGTATTTT. Amino acid sequence: CSARDFGSTDTQYF.

This clone has at least ten counts. The genes are TRBV15 and TRBJ2-3, with TRBD1 matching over 8 bases. CDR1 LNHNV and CDR2 YYDKDF come from the germline V gene (reference sequence). V lost 0 bases to trimming and J lost 5 bases; unmatched junction nucleotides: 4. The CDR3 is made up of 15 amino acids. As DNA, the CDR3 is TGTGCCACCAGCAGAGAGGGCAGGGGGCTAGATACGCAGTATTTT. Amino acid sequence: CATSREGRGLDTQYF.

This clone was detected ten times or more. The chain links TRBV19 to TRBJ2-2, with TRBD1 matching 7 bases. The CDR3 has 15 residues. The V and J ends lost 4 bases and 4 bases, in that order; junction bases with no gene match: 6. The germline CDR1 and CDR2 sequences are LNHDA and SQIVND (reference sequence). The CDR3 reads CASSRDSIFTGELFF. The CDR3 nucleotides read TGTGCCAGTAGTAGGGACAGCATATTCACCGGGGAGCTGTTTTTT.

V and J are TRBV20-1 and TRBJ2-7, with 11 bases fitting TRBD2. The CDR3 spans 15 residues. Unmatched junction bases numbered 8, after V lost 4 bases and J lost 3 bases. Germline lookup yields CDR1 DFQATT and CDR2 SNEGSKA (reference sequence). This CDR3 reads CSATSGTSGNYEQYF. For the CDR3, the DNA is TGCAGTGCTACCTCCGGGACTAGCGGTAACTACGAGCAGTACTTC.

In its sample, this clone was seen many times. At one of its ends the junction is not consistent with the germline gene, which may arise from a read error. The rearrangement joins TRBV6-1 to TRBJ2-4; 12 nucleotides agree with TRBD2. The CDR3 loop spans 13 amino acids. CDR1 is MNHNS, CDR2 SASEGT, per germline. CDR3 DNA sequence: TGTGCCAGCAGTTCACCGACTAGCGGGAGTTTGGCGTTC. Its protein product is CASSSPTSGSLAF.

Many counts were recorded for this clone. The chain has TRBV2 and TRBJ2-5; D is perhaps TRBD1 (6 bases). CDR1 is SNHLY and CDR2 is FYNNEI in the germline V gene. Trimming took off 6 bases at V and 5 bases at J, with 13 bases between the two ends. This CDR3 is built from 13 residues. The CDR3 DNA follows: TGTGCCAGCAGAATGGACAGTCGTGAGACCCAGTACTTC. As protein: CASRMDSRETQYF.

This clone is medium-sized (0.01 to 0.1%). The chain recombines TRBV6-1 with TRBJ2-7; TRBD2 matches at 7 bases. Germline V gene data show CDR1 as MNHNS and CDR2 as SASEGT. CDR3 length: 15 residues. V lost 2 bases to trimming and J lost 0 bases; unmatched junction nucleotides: 4. CDR3 bases: TGTGCCAGCAGTGAACAGGGCGGGAGCTCCTACGAGCAGTACTTC. This translates into CASSEQGGSSYEQYF.